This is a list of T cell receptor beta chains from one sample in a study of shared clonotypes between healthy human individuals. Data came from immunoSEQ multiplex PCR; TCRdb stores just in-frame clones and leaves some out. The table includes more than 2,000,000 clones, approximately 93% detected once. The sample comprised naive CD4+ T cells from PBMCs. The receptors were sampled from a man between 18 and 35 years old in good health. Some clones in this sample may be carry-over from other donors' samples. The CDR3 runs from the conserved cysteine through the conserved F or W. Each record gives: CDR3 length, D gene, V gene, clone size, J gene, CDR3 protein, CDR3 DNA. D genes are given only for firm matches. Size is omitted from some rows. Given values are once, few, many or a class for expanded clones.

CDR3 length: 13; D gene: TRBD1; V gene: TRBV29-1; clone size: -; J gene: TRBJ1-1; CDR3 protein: CSGGDRENTEAFF; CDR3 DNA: TGCAGCGGGGGGGACAGGGAGAACACTGAAGCTTTCTTT
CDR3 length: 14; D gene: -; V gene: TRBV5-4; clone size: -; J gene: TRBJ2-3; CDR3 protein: CASSLFSRADTQYF; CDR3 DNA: TGTGCCAGCAGCTTGTTTAGCAGGGCAGATACGCAGTATTTT
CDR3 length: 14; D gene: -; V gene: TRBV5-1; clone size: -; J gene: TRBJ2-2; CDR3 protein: CASTSGGATGELFF; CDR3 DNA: TGCGCCAGCACCTCTGGGGGGGCGACCGGGGAGCTGTTTTTT
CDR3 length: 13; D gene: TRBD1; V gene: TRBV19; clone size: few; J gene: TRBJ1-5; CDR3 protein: CASRGQVNQPQHF; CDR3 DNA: TGTGCCAGTAGGGGACAGGTCAATCAGCCCCAGCATTTT
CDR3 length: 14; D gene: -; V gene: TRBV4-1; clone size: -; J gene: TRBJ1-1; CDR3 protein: CASSQASILSGAFF; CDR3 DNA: TGCGCCAGCAGCCAAGCCAGCATTCTGAGTGGAGCTTTCTTT
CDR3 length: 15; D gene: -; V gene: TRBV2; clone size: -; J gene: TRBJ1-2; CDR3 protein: CASSAAGAKGYGYTF; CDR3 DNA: TGTGCCAGCAGCGCCGCGGGGGCTAAAGGCTATGGCTACACCTTC
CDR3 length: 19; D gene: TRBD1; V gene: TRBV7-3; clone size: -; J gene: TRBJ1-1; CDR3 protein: CASSSSGTGTRGVNTEAFF; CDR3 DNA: TGTGCCAGCAGCTCCTCAGGGACAGGGACACGTGGGGTGAACACTGAAGCTTTCTTT
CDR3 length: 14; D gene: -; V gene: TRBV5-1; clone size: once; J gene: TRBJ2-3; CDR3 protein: CASSLLVRADTQYF; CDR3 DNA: TGCGCCAGCAGCTTGCTCGTCAGGGCAGATACGCAGTATTTT
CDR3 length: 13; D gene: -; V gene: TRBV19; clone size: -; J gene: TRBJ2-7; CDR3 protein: CASSKPGPYEQYF; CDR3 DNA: TGTGCCAGTAGTAAACCAGGACCCTACGAGCAGTACTTC
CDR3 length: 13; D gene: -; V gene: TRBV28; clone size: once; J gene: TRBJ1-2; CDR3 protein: CASSLRDREGYTF; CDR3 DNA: TGTGCCAGCAGCCTCCGGGACCGGGAAGGCTACACCTTC
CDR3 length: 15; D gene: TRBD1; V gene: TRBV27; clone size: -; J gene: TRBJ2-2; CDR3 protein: CASRSGTANTGELFF; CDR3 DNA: TGTGCCAGCAGAAGTGGGACAGCGAACACCGGGGAGCTGTTTTTT
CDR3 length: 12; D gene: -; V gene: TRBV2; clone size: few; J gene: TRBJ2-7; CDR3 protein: CASRASNHEQYF; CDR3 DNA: TGTGCCAGCCGGGCTAGCAACCACGAGCAGTACTTC
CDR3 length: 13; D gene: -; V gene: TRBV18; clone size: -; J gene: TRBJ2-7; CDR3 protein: CASSPEQGYEQYF; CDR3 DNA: TGTGCCAGCTCACCAGAACAGGGATACGAGCAGTACTTC
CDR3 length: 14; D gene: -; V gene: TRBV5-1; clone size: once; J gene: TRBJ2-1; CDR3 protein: CASGRDSSYNEQFF; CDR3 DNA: TGCGCCAGCGGAAGAGATAGCTCCTACAATGAGCAGTTCTTC
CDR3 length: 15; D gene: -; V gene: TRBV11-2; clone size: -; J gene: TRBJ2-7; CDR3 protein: CASSLVPGDSYEQYF; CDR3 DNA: TGTGCCAGCAGCTTAGTTCCCGGAGACTCCTACGAGCAGTACTTC
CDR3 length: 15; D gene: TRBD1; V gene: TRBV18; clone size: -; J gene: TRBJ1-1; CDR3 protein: CASSPRTGERTEAFF; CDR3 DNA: TGTGCCAGCTCACCACGGACAGGGGAAAGGACTGAAGCTTTCTTT
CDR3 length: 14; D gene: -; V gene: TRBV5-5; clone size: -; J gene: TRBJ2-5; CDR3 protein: CASSRQEIQETQYF; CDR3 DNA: TGTGCCAGCAGCAGGCAAGAGATACAAGAGACCCAGTACTTC
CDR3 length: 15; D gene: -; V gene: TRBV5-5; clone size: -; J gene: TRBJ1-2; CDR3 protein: CASSLADKANYGYTF; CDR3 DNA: TGTGCCAGCAGCTTGGCCGACAAGGCTAACTATGGCTACACCTTC
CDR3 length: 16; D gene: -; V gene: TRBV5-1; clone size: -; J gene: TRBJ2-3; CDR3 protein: CASSLAPRGFTDTQYF; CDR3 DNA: TGCGCCAGCAGCTTGGCCCCCCGAGGATTCACAGATACGCAGTATTTT
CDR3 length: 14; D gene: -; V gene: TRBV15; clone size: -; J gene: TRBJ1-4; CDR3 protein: CATRLRNGNEKLFF; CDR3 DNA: TGTGCCACCAGACTTCGGAACGGAAATGAAAAACTGTTTTTT
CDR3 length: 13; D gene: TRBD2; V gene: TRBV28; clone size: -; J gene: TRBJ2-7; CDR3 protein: CASGLADTYEQYF; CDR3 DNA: TGTGCCAGCGGACTAGCGGATACCTACGAGCAGTACTTC
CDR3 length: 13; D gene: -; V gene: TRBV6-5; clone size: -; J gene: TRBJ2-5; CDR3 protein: CASSVRVQETQYF; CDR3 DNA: TGTGCCAGCAGTGTCAGGGTCCAAGAGACCCAGTACTTC
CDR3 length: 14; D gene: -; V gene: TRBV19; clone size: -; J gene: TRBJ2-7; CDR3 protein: CASSNPVASYEQYF; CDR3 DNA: TGTGCCAGTAGTAATCCGGTAGCCTCCTACGAGCAGTACTTC
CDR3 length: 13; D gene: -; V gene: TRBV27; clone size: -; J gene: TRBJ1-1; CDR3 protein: CASSFSGRTEAFF; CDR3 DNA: TGTGCCAGCAGTTTCTCAGGGCGAACTGAAGCTTTCTTT
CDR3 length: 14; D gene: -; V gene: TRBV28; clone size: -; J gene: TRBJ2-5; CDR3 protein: CASSALFRGETQYF; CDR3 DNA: TGTGCCAGCAGTGCCCTGTTCCGGGGAGAGACCCAGTACTTC
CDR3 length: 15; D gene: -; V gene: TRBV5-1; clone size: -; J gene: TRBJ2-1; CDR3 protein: CASSFTGTQNTEQFF; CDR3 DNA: TGCGCCAGCAGCTTTACCGGGACACAGAATACTGAGCAGTTCTTC
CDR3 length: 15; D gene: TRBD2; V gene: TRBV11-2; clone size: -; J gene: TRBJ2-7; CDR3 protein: CASSPVAGGTYEQYF; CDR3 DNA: TGTGCCAGCAGCCCCGTGGCGGGAGGCACCTACGAGCAGTACTTC
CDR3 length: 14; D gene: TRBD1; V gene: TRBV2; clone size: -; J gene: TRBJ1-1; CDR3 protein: CASKLDRGNTEAFF; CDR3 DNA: TGTGCCAGCAAGTTGGACAGGGGAAACACTGAAGCTTTCTTT
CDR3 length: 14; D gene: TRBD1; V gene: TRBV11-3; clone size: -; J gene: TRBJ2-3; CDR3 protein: CASSFGQGTDTQYF; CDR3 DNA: TGTGCCAGCAGCTTCGGACAGGGCACAGATACGCAGTATTTT
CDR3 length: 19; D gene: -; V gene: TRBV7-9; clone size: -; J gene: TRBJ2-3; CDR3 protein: CASSTPPGGEDVYTDTQYF; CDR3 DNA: TGTGCCAGCAGCACACCGCCGGGGGGCGAGGACGTTTACACAGATACGCAGTATTTT
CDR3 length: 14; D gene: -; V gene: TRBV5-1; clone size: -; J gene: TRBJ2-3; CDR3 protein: CASSLAGVPDTQYF; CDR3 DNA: TGCGCCAGCAGCTTGGCGGGAGTCCCAGATACGCAGTATTTT
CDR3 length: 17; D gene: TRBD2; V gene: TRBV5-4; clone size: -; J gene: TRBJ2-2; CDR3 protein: CASSPPGTVGLVGELFF; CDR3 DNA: TGTGCCAGCAGCCCCCCCGGCACAGTTGGACTAGTCGGGGAGCTGTTTTTT
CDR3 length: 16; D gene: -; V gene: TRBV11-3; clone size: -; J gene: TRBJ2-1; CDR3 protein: CASSSTGGAHYNEQFF; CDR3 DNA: TGTGCCAGCAGCTCCACAGGAGGGGCCCACTACAATGAGCAGTTCTTC
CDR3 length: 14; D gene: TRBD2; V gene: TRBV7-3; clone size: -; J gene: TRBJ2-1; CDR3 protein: CASSLLAGINEQFF; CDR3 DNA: TGTGCCAGCAGCCTACTAGCGGGAATCAATGAGCAGTTCTTC
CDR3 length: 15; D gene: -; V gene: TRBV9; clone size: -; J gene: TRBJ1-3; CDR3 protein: CASSVGGAAGNTIYF; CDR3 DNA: TGTGCCAGCAGCGTAGGGGGGGCAGCTGGAAACACCATATATTTT
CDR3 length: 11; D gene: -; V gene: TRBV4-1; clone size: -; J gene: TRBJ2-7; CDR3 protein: CASSQGSEQYF; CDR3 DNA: TGCGCCAGCAGCCAAGGGAGCGAGCAGTACTTC
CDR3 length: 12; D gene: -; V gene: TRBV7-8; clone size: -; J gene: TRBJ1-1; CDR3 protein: CASSLREFEAFF; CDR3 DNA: TGTGCCAGCAGCTTAAGGGAGTTTGAAGCTTTCTTT
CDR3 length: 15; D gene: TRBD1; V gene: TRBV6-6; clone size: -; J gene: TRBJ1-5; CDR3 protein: CASSPGQGSNQPQHF; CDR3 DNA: TGTGCCAGCAGCCCAGGACAGGGGAGCAATCAGCCCCAGCATTTT
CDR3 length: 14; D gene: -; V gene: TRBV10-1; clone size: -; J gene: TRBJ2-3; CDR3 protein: CASSENPGSDTQYF; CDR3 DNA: TGCGCCAGCTCCGAAAACCCCGGGTCTGATACGCAGTATTTT
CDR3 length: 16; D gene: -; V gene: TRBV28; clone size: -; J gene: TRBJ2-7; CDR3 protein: CASRTGFGGASYEQYF; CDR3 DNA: TGTGCCAGCAGAACAGGGTTCGGCGGGGCCTCCTACGAGCAGTACTTC
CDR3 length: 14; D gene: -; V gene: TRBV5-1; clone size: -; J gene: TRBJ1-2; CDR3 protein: CASSSGGLGYGYTF; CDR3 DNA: TGCGCCAGCAGCTCCGGGGGGCTGGGCTATGGCTACACCTTC
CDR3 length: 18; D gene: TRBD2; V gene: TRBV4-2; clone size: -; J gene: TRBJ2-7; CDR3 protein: CASSLPSPGRGELREQYF; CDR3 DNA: TGTGCCAGCAGCCTACCTTCTCCCGGGCGGGGGGAGCTACGCGAGCAGTACTTC
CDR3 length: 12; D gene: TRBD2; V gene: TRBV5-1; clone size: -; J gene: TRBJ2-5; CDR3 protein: CASMREEETQYF; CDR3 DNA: TGCGCCAGCATGCGGGAGGAAGAGACCCAGTACTTC
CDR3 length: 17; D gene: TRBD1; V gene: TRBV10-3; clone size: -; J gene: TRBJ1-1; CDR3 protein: CAISESSLGTGYTEAFF; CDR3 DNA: TGTGCCATCAGTGAGTCTTCATTGGGGACAGGGTACACTGAAGCTTTCTTT
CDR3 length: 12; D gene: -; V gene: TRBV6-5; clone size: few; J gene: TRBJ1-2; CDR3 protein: CASRSANYGYTF; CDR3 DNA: TGTGCCAGCAGGTCAGCTAACTATGGCTACACCTTC
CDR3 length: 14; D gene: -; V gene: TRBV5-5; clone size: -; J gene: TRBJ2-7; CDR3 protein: CASSLSWASYEQYF; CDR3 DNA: TGTGCCAGCAGCTTGAGTTGGGCCTCCTACGAGCAGTACTTC
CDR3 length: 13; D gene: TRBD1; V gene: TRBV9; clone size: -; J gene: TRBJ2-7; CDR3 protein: CASSNNYRGEQYF; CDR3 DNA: TGTGCCAGCAGCAATAACTACAGGGGCGAGCAGTACTTC
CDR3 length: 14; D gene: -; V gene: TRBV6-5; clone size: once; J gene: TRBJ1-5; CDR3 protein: CASSSSRGNQPQHF; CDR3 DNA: TGTGCCAGCAGTTCCTCCAGGGGAAATCAGCCCCAGCATTTT
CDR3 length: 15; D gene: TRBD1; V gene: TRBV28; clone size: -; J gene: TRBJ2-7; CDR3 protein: CASGSPRDSPYEQYF; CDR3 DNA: TGTGCCAGCGGTTCCCCCCGGGACAGCCCCTACGAGCAGTACTTC
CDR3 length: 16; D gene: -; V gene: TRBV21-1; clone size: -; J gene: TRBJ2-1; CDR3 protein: CASSKGGTSSYNEQFF; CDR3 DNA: TGTGCCAGCAGCAAAGGCGGGACCAGCTCCTACAATGAGCAGTTCTTC
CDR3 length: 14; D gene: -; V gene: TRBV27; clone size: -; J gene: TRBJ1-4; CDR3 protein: CASSFRGHFEKLFF; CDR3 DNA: TGTGCCAGCAGTTTTCGGGGTCATTTTGAAAAACTGTTTTTT
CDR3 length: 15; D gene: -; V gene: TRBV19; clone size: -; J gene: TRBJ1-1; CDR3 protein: CASSSPRTPLIEAFF; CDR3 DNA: TGTGCCAGTAGTAGCCCCCGCACACCTCTTATTGAAGCTTTCTTT
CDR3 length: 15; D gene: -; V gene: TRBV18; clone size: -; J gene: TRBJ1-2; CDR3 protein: CASSPSAGTRNGYTF; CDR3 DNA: TGTGCCAGCTCACCGAGTGCCGGGACAAGGAATGGCTACACCTTC
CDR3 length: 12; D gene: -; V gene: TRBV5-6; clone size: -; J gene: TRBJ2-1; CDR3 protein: CASSVRASEQFF; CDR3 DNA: TGTGCCAGCAGCGTCAGGGCGAGTGAGCAGTTCTTC
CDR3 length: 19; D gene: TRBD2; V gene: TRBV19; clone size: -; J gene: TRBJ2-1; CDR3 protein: CASSITTRTSGGSYNEQFF; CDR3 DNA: TGTGCCAGTAGTATAACGACCCGGACTAGCGGGGGATCCTACAATGAGCAGTTCTTC
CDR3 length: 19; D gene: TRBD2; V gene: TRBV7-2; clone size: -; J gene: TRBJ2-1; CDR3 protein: CASSPARTSGIFANNEQFF; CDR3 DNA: TGTGCCAGCAGCCCCGCTCGGACTAGCGGGATTTTCGCCAACAATGAGCAGTTCTTC
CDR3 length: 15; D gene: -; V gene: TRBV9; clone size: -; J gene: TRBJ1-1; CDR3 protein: CASSAATDGWTEAFF; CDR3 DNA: TGTGCCAGCAGCGCTGCAACGGATGGGTGGACTGAAGCTTTCTTT
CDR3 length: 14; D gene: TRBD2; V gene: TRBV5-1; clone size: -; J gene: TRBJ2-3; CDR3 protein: CASTPGGVTDTQYF; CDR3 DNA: TGCGCCAGCACCCCGGGAGGGGTCACGGATACGCAGTATTTT